This passage covers 3 T cell receptor beta chains from one sample sequenced in a study of blood T cell repertoires in COVID-19. The data were produced by immunoSEQ multiplex PCR, yet TCRdb's version contains in-frame clones alone and is incomplete. The sample has 25,000 to 30,000 clones; roughly 87% are singletons. The sequenced sample was peripheral blood. All receptors come from a human donor in a cohort sampled during active COVID-19.

The gene calls are TRBV12-3 or TRBV12-4 and TRBJ1-6, with D unresolved. Trimming shortened V by 5 bases and J by 7 bases, and 3 bases separated the two germline ends. CDR3 size: 11 residues. The CDR3 region is CASSINSPLHF. The DNA for the CDR3 is TGTGCCAGCAGTATAAATTCACCCCTCCACTTT.

The rearrangement joins TRBV21-1 to TRBJ1-4; the table's D call, TRBD1, has no DNA check behind it. TRBV21-1 is annotated as a pseudogene. This CDR3 region has 15 residues. In DNA, the CDR3 is TGTGCCAGCAGCGCCAGGGGGTCAACTAATGAAAAACTGTTTTTT. Translated, it gives CASSARGSTNEKLFF.

This chain joins TRBV5-1 and TRBJ2-5; D remains unclear. This CDR3 region has 13 residues. V lost 5 bases and J lost 5, with 13 bases in between. The germline V gene encodes CDR1 SGHRS and CDR2 YFSETQ. CDR3 DNA: TGCGCCAGCAGGGTTGGCAGTTCGGAGACCCAGTACTTC. It yields the protein CASRVGSSETQYF.